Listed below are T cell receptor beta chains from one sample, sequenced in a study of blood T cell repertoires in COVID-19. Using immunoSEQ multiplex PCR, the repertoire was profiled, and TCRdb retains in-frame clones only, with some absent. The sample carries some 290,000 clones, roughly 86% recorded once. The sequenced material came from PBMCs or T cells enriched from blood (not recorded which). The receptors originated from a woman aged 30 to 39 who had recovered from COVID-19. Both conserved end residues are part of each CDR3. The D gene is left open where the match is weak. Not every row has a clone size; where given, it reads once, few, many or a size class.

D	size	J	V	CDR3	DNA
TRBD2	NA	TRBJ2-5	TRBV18	CASSPNSAGEETQYF	TGTGCCAGCTCACCTAATTCAGCGGGAGAAGAGACCCAGTACTTC
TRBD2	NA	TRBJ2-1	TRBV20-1	CSASTASGLSSYNEQFF	TGCAGTGCTAGTACGGCTAGCGGGTTGAGCTCCTACAATGAGCAGTTCTTC
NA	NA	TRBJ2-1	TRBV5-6	CASRLTGKSGLEQFF	TGTGCCAGCAGGCTGACGGGGAAAAGCGGGCTGGAGCAGTTCTTC
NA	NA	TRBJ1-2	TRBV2	CASSVRGGDYGYTF	TGTGCCAGCAGTGTCCGGGGAGGTGACTATGGCTACACCTTC
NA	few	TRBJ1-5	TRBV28	CASVPGHGLNQPQHF	TGTGCCAGCGTCCCGGGACATGGCCTCAATCAGCCCCAGCATTTT
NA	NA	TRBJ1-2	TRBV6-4	CASSDWGSGGYTF	TGTGCCAGCAGTGACTGGGGAAGCGGAGGCTACACCTTC
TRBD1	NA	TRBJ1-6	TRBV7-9	CASSPGQGAMYNSPLHF	TGTGCCAGCAGCCCAGGACAGGGTGCCATGTATAATTCACCCCTCCACTTT
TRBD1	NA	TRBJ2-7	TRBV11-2	CASSRDRGSEQYF	TGTGCCAGCAGCCGGGACAGGGGAAGCGAGCAGTACTTC
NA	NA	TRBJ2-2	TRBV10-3	CAISVSGSNTGELFF	TGTGCCATCAGCGTGAGCGGCTCGAACACCGGGGAGCTGTTTTTT
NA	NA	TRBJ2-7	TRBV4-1	CASSQRDSFPGQYF	TGCGCCAGCAGCCAACGAGATTCGTTCCCAGGGCAGTACTTC
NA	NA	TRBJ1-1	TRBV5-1	CASSYGRQSYLAFF	TGCGCCAGCAGCTACGGTCGACAGAGCTATCTGGCTTTCTTT
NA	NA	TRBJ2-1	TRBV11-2	CASSPTSGIRSYNEQFF	TGTGCCAGCAGCCCAACTTCAGGGATCCGCTCCTACAATGAGCAGTTCTTC
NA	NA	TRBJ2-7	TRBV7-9	CASSSTYEQYF	TGTGCCAGCAGCTCCACCTACGAGCAGTACTTC
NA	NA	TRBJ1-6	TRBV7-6	CASSPSGFNNSPLHF	TGTGCCAGCAGCCCCTCAGGGTTTAATAATTCACCCCTCCACTTT
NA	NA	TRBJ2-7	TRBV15	CATSRGTSYEQYF	TGTGCCACCAGCAGAGGGACTTCTTACGAGCAGTACTTC
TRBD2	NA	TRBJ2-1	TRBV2	CASRQFLAGGHNEQFF	TGTGCCAGTAGACAATTCCTAGCGGGAGGACACAATGAGCAGTTCTTC
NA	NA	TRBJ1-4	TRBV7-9	CASSLGGGLTNEKLFF	TGTGCCAGCAGCTTAGGAGGGGGTCTAACTAATGAAAAACTGTTTTTT
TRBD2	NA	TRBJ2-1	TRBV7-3	CASSLVLAGGSEQFF	TGTGCCAGCAGCTTAGTACTAGCGGGAGGAAGTGAGCAGTTCTTC
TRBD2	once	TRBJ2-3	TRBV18	CASSSPGGTDTQYF	TGTGCCAGCTCATCACCCGGGGGGACAGATACGCAGTATTTT
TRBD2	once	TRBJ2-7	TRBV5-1	CASQWGTSAYEQYF	TGCGCCAGCCAGTGGGGGACTAGCGCCTACGAGCAGTACTTC
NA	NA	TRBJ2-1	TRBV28	CASISPGFANEQFF	TGTGCCAGCATCTCCCCAGGGTTTGCCAATGAGCAGTTCTTC
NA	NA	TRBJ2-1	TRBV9	CASSVDLPSYNEQFF	TGTGCCAGCAGTGTCGATCTACCCTCCTACAATGAGCAGTTCTTC
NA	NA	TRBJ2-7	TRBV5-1	CASSLDRFSYEQYF	TGCGCCAGCAGCTTGGACAGGTTCTCCTACGAGCAGTACTTC
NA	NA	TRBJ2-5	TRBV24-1	CATSEAGTSQETQYF	TGTGCCACCAGTGAGGCCGGGACTTCGCAAGAGACCCAGTACTTC
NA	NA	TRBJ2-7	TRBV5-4	CASSLGGLIREQYF	TGTGCCAGCAGCTTGGGAGGGTTAATACGCGAGCAGTACTTC
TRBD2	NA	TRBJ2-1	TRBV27	CASSLSGLAVESSYNEQFF	TGTGCCAGCAGTTTATCGGGCCTAGCGGTAGAAAGCTCCTACAATGAGCAGTTCTTC
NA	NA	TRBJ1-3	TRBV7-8	CASSPVRGLSGNTIYF	TGTGCCAGCAGCCCGGTTAGAGGCCTCTCTGGAAACACCATATATTTT
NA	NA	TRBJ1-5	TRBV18	CASSPDPNRPQHF	TGTGCCAGCTCACCAGATCCTAATCGACCCCAGCATTTT
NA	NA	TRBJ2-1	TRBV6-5	CASRFGLSGLNEQFF	TGTGCCAGCAGATTCGGACTAAGCGGGCTCAATGAGCAGTTCTTC
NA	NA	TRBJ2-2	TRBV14	CASRRLVSGELFF	TGTGCCAGCAGACGACTGGTCTCCGGGGAGCTGTTTTTT
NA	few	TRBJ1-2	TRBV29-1	CSVEYGYGYTF	TGCAGCGTTGAGTACGGGTATGGCTACACCTTC
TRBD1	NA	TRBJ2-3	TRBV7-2	CASSTGQGSDTQYF	TGTGCCAGCAGCACGGGACAGGGGTCAGATACGCAGTATTTT
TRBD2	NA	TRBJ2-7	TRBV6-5	CASSYGGREYEQYF	TGTGCCAGCAGTTATGGCGGGAGGGAGTACGAGCAGTACTTC
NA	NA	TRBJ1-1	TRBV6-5	CASSYSTVGEAEAFF	TGTGCCAGCAGTTACTCGACGGTGGGAGAGGCTGAAGCTTTCTTT
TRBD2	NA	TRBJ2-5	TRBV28	CASSSGGATGAHLLEETQYF	TGTGCCAGCAGCTCCGGGGGGGCCACGGGAGCCCATCTTCTAGAAGAGACCCAGTACTTC
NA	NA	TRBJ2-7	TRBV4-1	CASSPDTMYEQYF	TGCGCCAGCAGCCCGGACACCATGTACGAGCAGTACTTC
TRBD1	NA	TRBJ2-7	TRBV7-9	CASSLVPGQGDNSYEQYF	TGTGCCAGCAGCTTGGTGCCGGGACAGGGAGATAACTCCTACGAGCAGTACTTC
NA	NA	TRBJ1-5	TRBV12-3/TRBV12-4	CASSLALNQPQHF	TGTGCCAGCAGTTTAGCTCTAAATCAGCCCCAGCATTTT
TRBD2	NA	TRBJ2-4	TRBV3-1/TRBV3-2	CASSQGLAGGRGKNIQYF	TGTGCCAGCAGCCAAGGACTAGCGGGAGGGAGGGGCAAAAACATTCAGTACTTC
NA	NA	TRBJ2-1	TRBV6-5	CASSYSSRLNEQFF	TGTGCCAGCAGTTACTCCAGCAGACTCAATGAGCAGTTCTTC
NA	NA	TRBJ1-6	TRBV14	CASSQAGALSPLHF	TGTGCCAGCAGCCAAGCAGGGGCTTTGTCACCCCTCCACTTT
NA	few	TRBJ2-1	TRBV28	CASSLSSYNEQFF	TGTGCCAGCAGTCTTAGCTCCTACAATGAGCAGTTCTTC
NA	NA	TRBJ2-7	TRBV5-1	CASSLDQGPYEQYF	TGCGCCAGCAGCTTGGATCAGGGTCCCTACGAGCAGTACTTC
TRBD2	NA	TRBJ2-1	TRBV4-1	CASSQDLGGSYNEQFF	TGCGCCAGCAGCCAAGATTTGGGGGGGTCCTACAATGAGCAGTTCTTC
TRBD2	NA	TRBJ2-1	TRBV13	CASSLGGEGEQFF	TGTGCCAGCAGCTTAGGGGGGGAGGGTGAGCAGTTCTTC
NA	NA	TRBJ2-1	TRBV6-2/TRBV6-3	CASSSTSFYEGETYNEQFF	TGTGCCAGCAGTTCGACTTCCTTTTATGAGGGAGAAACCTACAATGAGCAGTTCTTC
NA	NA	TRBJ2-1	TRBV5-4	CASSLLAGAYNEQFF	TGTGCCAGCAGCTTACTAGCTGGGGCCTACAATGAGCAGTTCTTC
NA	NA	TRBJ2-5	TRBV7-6	CASSLEVVQETQYF	TGTGCCAGCAGCTTAGAAGTAGTGCAAGAGACCCAGTACTTC
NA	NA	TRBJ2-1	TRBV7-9	CASDQDRISNEQFF	TGTGCCAGCGACCAGGACAGAATAAGCAATGAGCAGTTCTTC
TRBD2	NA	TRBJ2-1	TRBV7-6	CASSRAGLVAGPYNEQFF	TGTGCCAGCAGCAGAGCTGGATTGGTAGCGGGACCCTACAATGAGCAGTTCTTC